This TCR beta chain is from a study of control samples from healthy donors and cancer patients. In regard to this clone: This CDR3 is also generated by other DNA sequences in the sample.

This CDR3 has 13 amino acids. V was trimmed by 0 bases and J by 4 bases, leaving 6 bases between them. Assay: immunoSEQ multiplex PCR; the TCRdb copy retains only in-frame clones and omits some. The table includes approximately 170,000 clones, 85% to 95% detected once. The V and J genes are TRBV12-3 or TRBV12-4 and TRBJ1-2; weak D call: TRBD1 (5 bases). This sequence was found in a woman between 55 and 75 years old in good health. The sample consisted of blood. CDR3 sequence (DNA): TGTGCCAGCAGTTTAGCAGGGGCCTATGGCTACACCTTC. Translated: CASSLAGAYGYTF.